This TCR beta chain was observed in a study of cytomegalovirus exposure and HLA in healthy donors. The ends were cut back, 4 bases at V and 11 bases at J, with 14 bases in the middle. The CDR3 consists of 12 residues. Germline V gene lookup returns CDR1 MGHRA and CDR2 YSYEKL. Study results and caveats: Earlier analysis found most TCR beta V segments productive about 87% or about 30% of the time. Clonal expansion was found to be greater in HLA-associated TCR beta chains than in equally common others in a later analysis. A reported reduction in N-insertions relative to the roughly 700-donor mean was seen in an Asian-associated ancestry cluster in a later analysis.

The PCR employed 60 Vbeta primers together with 13 Jbeta primers. This table comes from immunoSEQ multiplex PCR, and its TCRdb copy is limited to in-frame clones, with some not included. Its clone listing holds 150,000 to 200,000 clones. A word on this clone: Antigen unknown.

This chain joins TRBV4-1 and TRBJ1-1; TRBD1 is a possible D gene (5 bases). This clonotype was sampled from a boy under 18 in good health and CMV-seronegative. The sequenced material came from PBMCs. The chain's CDR3 is CASSRPQGRAFF. The DNA for the CDR3 is TGCGCCAGCAGCCGGCCCCAGGGAAGGGCTTTCTTT.